Sequencing of this T cell receptor beta chain was carried out in a study of blood T cell repertoires in COVID-19 (dated by TCRdb to the early 2020s). Context from the whole study: Samples covering the acute and convalescent phases of COVID-19 were provided by collaborators in the United States, Italy and Spain. The material from the prospective study consisted of cDNA or gDNA derived from T cells, B-cell-depleted T cells, or PBMCs. The dataset comprised deeply sampled blood TCRbeta repertoires from subjects exposed to, actively infected with, or recovered from COVID-19. The repertoires were released in a freely available public database meant as a resource for research on the immune response to SARS-CoV-2. The samples were drawn from two sources: the first 160 participants of the ongoing ImmuneRACE study, and over 1,000 subjects contributed by 6 global collaborators. A de-identified subject ID, COVID-19 status, age in years and sex were almost always included in the sample metadata. Where HLA class I and class II types were available, the types were taken from metadata supplied by the sample provider, not from assay-based typing. What the study reported, not specific to this receptor: The amount of clinical and demographic metadata varied by source and participant and was provided uncurated.

Details on this clone: Its cognate antigen has yet to be identified. No base quality information exists; no much larger clone differs at one position.

In Seattle, one collaborating source enrolled patients while the infection was active and tracked those patients longitudinally over the course of disease. The collaborating institutions used their own protocols to collect whole blood in K2EDTA tubes. For TCRbeta analysis, collaborators shipped samples as frozen whole blood, isolated PBMCs, or DNA extracted from either of those sample types. The CDR3 goes from the cysteine to the phenylalanine over 13 residues. Only the CDR3 DNA stays, 39 bases, in frame from base 1. The V end loses 0 bases and the J end loses 8 bases, and a stretch of 8 bases separates them. CDR1 and CDR2 are drawn from the germline V gene (reference sequence): SGHNT, YYREEE. TCRbeta CDR3 regions were amplified from genomic DNA by means of the immunoSEQ Assay, a bias-controlled multiplex PCR. The study's own analysis went as follows. The number of nucleated cells in each sample was estimated from the amplification of reference gene primers within the assay. To quantify the absolute abundance of each unique TCRbeta CDR3 rearrangement, sequence reads were collapsed and filtered. For each sample, productive Simpson clonality was calculated by taking the square root of Simpson's diversity index across productive rearrangements. Sourced from immuneACCESS, this table was stored by TCRdb with only in-frame sequences that have V and J called. A share of the clones is absent; for the studies checked, an unresolved V gene accounts for under half, and the remainder has no known explanation. V and J calls and clone size follow that table, whereas D and trimming were derived from the DNA. Counted in this sample were about 160,000 clones; around 79% of them appeared once. The top ten hold 7.5% to 8.5% of the sample.

This receptor was obtained from a woman aged 55-70 years with COVID-19, enrolled during active disease. This receptor chain uses TRBV5-4 and TRBJ1-4; the D gene remains uncertain. The sequencing sample was made of peripheral blood. The CDR3 loop reads CASSLERGEKLFF. The DNA is as follows: TGTGCCAGCAGCTTGGAACGAGGCGAAAAACTGTTTTTT.